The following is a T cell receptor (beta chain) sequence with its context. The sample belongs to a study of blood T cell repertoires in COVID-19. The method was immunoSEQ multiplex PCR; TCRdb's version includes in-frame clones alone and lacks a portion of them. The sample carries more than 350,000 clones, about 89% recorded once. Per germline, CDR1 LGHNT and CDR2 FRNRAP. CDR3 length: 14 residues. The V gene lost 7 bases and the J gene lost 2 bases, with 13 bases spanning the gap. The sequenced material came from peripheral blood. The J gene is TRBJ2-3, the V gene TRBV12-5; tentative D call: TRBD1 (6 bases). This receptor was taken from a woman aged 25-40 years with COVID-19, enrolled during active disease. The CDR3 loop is CASAQDRTTDTQYF. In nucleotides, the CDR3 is TGTGCTAGTGCCCAGGACAGAACCACAGATACGCAGTATTTT.